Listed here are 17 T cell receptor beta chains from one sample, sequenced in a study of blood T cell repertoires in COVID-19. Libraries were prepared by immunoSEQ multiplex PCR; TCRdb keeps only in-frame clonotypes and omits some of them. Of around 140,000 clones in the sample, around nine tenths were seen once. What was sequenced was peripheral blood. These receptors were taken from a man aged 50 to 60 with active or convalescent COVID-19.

The CDR3 nucleotides read TGTGCCAGCAGTCAGAGACAGGGCGTGTACGAGCAGTACTTC. Its translation: CASSQRQGVYEQYF. The chain has TRBV27 and TRBJ2-7; 7 bases are a match to TRBD1. Trimming took 5 bases from V and 4 from J; bases not matched to a gene: 8. The germline gives CDR1 MNHEY, CDR2 SMNVEV (reference sequence). This CDR3 has 14 residues.

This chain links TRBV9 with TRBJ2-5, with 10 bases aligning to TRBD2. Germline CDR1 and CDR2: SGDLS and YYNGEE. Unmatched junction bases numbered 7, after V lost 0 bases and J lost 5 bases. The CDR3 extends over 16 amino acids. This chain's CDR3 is CASSVGSSGGQETQYF. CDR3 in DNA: TGTGCCAGCAGCGTAGGGTCTAGCGGGGGCCAGGAGACCCAGTACTTC.

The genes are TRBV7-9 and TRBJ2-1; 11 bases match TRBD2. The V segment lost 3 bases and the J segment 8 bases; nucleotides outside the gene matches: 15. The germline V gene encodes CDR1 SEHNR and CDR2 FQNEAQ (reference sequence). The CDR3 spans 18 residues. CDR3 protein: CASSFRPLLAGEGDEQFF. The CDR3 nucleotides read TGTGCCAGCAGCTTCAGGCCTTTACTAGCGGGGGAGGGGGATGAGCAGTTCTTC.

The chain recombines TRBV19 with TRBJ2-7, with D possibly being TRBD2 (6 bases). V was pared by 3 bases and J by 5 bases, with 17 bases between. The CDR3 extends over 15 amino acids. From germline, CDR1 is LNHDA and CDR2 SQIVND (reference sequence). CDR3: CASSIDRGGMNEQYF. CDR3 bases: TGTGCCAGTAGTATCGATCGGGGAGGAATGAACGAGCAGTACTTC.

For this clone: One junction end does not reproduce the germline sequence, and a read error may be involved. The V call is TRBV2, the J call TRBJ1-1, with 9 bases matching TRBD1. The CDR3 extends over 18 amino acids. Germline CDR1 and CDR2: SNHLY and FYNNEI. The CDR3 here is CASRNRDRASFQNTKAFF. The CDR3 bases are TGTGCCAGCAGAAACCGGGACAGGGCTTCCTTCCAAAACACTAAAGCTTTCTTT.

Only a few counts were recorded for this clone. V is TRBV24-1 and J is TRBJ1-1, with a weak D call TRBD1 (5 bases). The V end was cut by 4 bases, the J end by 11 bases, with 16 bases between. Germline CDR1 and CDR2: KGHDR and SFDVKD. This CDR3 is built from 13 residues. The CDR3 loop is CATSEGTFRKAFF. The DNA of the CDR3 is TGTGCCACCAGTGAGGGGACTTTTCGCAAGGCTTTCTTT.

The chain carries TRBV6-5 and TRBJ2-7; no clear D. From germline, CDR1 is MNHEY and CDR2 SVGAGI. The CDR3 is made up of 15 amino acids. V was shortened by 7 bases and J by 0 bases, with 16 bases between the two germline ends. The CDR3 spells CASKAGLASSYEQYF. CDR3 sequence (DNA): TGTGCCAGCAAAGCAGGCCTTGCCAGCTCCTACGAGCAGTACTTC.

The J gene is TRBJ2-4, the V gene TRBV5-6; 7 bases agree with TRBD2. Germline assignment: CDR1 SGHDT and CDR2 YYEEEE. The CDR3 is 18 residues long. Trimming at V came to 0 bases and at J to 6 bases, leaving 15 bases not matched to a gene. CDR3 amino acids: CASSLEVLADSSGNIQYF. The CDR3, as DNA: TGTGCCAGCAGCTTGGAGGTGCTAGCGGACTCTTCTGGAAACATTCAGTACTTC.

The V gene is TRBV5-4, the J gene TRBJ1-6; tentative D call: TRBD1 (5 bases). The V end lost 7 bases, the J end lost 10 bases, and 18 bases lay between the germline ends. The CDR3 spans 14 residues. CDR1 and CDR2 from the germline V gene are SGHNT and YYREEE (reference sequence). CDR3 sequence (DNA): TGTGCCAGCTCTACAGTGGGGGAGGGATCACCCCTCCACTTT. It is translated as CASSTVGEGSPLHF.

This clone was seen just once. As DNA, the CDR3 is TGTGCCAGCAGCCAAGATCTGAACGGTTACAATGAGCAGTTCTTC. Its translation: CASSQDLNGYNEQFF. The J gene is TRBJ2-1, the V gene TRBV3-1 (or the pseudogene TRBV3-2); D is undetermined. Germline V CDR1 and CDR2: LGHDT, YNNKEL (reference sequence). With 0 bases removed from V and 4 bases from J, the gap between germline ends came to 10 bases. The CDR3 consists of 15 residues.

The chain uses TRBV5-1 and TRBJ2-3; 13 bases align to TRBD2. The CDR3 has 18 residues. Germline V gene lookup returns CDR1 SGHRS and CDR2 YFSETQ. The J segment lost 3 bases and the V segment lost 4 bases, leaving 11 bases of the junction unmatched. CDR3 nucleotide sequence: TGCGCCAGCAGCCTGACGGGGACTAGCGGGATAGGTACAGATACGCAGTATTTT. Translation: CASSLTGTSGIGTDTQYF. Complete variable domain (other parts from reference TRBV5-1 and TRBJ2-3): KAGVTQTPRYLIKTRGQQVTLSCSPISGHRSVSWYQQTPGQGLQFLFEYFSETQRNKGNFPGRFSGRQFSNSRSEMNVSTLELGDSALYLCASSLTGTSGIGTDTQYFGPGTRLTVL.

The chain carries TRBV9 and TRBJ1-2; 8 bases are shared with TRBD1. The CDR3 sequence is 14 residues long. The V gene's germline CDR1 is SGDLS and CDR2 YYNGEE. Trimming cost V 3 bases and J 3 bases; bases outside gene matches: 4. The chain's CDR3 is CASSGTGGYYGYTF. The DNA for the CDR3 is TGTGCCAGCAGCGGAACAGGGGGTTACTATGGCTACACCTTC.

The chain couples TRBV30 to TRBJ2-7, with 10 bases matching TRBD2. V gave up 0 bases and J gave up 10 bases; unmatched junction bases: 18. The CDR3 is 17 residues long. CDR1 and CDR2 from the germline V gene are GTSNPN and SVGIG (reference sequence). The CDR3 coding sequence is TGTGCCTGGAGTGTACAATCACCGGCGAGCTTAGCGGGGGGCCAGTACTTC. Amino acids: CAWSVQSPASLAGGQYF.

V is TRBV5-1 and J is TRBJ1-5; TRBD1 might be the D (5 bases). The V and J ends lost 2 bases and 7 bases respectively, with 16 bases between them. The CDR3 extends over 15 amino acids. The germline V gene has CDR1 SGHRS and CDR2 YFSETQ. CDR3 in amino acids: CASSLDSGEDQPQHF. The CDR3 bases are TGCGCCAGCAGCTTAGACAGTGGGGAGGACCAGCCCCAGCATTTT.

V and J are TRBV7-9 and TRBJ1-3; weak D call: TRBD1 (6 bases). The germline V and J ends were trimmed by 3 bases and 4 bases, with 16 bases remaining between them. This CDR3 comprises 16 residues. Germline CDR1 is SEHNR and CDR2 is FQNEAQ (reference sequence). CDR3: CASSLGAGGPGNTIYF. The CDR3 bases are TGTGCCAGCAGCTTGGGCGCCGGGGGGCCCGGAAACACCATATATTTT.

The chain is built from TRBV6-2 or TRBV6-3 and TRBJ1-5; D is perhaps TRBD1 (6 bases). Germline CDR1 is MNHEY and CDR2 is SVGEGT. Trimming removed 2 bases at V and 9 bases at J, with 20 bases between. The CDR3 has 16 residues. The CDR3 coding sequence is TGTGCCAGCAGTTACGTCGAAGGGGGTGGGTTTCTGCCCCAGCATTTT. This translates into CASSYVEGGGFLPQHF.

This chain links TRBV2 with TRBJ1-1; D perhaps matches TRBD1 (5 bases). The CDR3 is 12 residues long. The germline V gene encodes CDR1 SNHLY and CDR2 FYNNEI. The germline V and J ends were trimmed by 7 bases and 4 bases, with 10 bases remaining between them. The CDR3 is CASNWGPTEAFF. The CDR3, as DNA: TGTGCCAGCAATTGGGGCCCCACTGAAGCTTTCTTT.